The TCR beta chain described here comes from a study of patients and donors after allogeneic stem cell transplantation. From the RT-PCR reads, TCRdb called clonotypes with MiXCR, one entry per CDR3 protein. The table shows approximately 150,000 distinct CDR3 sequences, with nearly 25% occurring only once. This clonotype was counted between two and nine times. Trimming cost V 3 bases and J 4 bases, with 16 bases left between them. The CDR3 is 15 amino acids. The chain is built from TRBV12-3 or TRBV12-4 and TRBJ2-7; possible D gene TRBD2, 5 bases. The clonotype comes from a human donor who was either an allogeneic HSCT recipient or a stem cell or donor lymphocyte infusion donor (not recorded which). It is not recorded whose cells these are; they may come from a transplant donor. The material sequenced was blood, either unsorted or a sorted T cell fraction (not recorded which). The CDR3 coding sequence is TGTGCCAGCAGTTTTCACGAGGGTACGTCTTACGAGCAGTACTTC. Its protein is CASSFHEGTSYEQYF.